Below are 32 T cell receptor beta chains sequenced from a single sample in a study of blood T cell repertoires in COVID-19. Sequenced by immunoSEQ multiplex PCR; TCRdb stores in-frame clones only, minus some. The table records under 130,000 clones, roughly four fifths of them present only once. Sample: peripheral blood. These TCRs come from a woman aged 70 to 79 with acute or convalescent COVID-19.

The CDR3 region is CASSFSLRAQYF. CDR3 sequence (DNA): TGTGCCAGCAGTTTTTCCCTCCGGGCCCAGTACTTC. The V call is TRBV28, the J call TRBJ2-5; D is unclear. The CDR3 is made up of 12 amino acids. V shed 3 bases and J shed 9 bases, with 11 bases lying between them. Germline CDR1 and CDR2: MDHEN and SYDVKM.

The J gene is TRBJ2-2, the V gene TRBV11-3, with TRBD2 matching over 7 bases. CDR3 length: 14 amino acids. The V and J ends lost 5 bases and 9 bases, in that order; junction bases with no gene match: 9. Germline assignment: CDR1 SGHNT and CDR2 YENEEA. The CDR3: CASSLGGSYRELFF. The CDR3 DNA reads TGTGCCAGCAGCCTGGGGGGGTCCTATCGGGAGCTGTTTTTT.

The CDR3 DNA follows: TGTGCCAGCAGTGCAACCGGGACAGGGGGCTTCTATGGCTACACCTTC. It translates to CASSATGTGGFYGYTF. This chain connects TRBV6-1 to TRBJ1-2, with 12 bases aligning to TRBD1. Trimming cost V 4 bases and J 4 bases; bases outside gene matches: 7. In germline, CDR1 is MNHNS, CDR2 SASEGT. The CDR3 is made up of 16 amino acids.

The chain combines TRBV18 with TRBJ1-1, with D unresolved. CDR3 length: 12 residues. With 4 bases removed from V and 8 bases from J, the gap between germline ends came to 11 bases. Germline CDR1 reads KGHSH; CDR2 reads LQKENI. The DNA of the CDR3 is TGTGCCAGCTCACAAATCGGCGGGGAAGCTTTCTTT. Amino acids: CASSQIGGEAFF.

V and J are TRBV7-9 and TRBJ2-3; possibly TRBD1 for D (5 bases). The ends were cut back, 1 base at V and 1 base at J, with 12 bases in the middle. Germline assignment: CDR1 SEHNR and CDR2 FQNEAQ (reference sequence). The CDR3 runs to 16 residues. CDR3 region: CASSLVGQKGTDTQYF. The CDR3 bases are TGTGCCAGCAGCTTAGTGGGGCAAAAGGGCACAGATACGCAGTATTTT.

The chain has TRBV7-2 and TRBJ1-1, with 8 bases fitting TRBD1. The CDR3 runs to 16 residues. Losses at the gene ends were 5 bases for V and 5 bases for J; bases not matched to a gene: 13. Germline V gene lookup returns CDR1 SGHTA and CDR2 FQGNSA. The CDR3 DNA reads as TGTGCCAGCAGCACCACGACAGGGGCAAAGGGGACTGAAGCTTTCTTT. Amino acid sequence: CASSTTTGAKGTEAFF.

This chain uses TRBV12-3 or TRBV12-4 with TRBJ2-5; maybe TRBD1 (5 bases). Trimming stripped 2 bases from V and 2 bases from J, with 6 bases between. The CDR3 spans 13 residues. The CDR3 sequence: CASSLSGQETQYF. The CDR3 nucleotides read TGTGCCAGCAGTTTATCAGGGCAAGAGACCCAGTACTTC.

The rearrangement links TRBV7-2 to TRBJ2-5; a weak D match, TRBD2 (7 bases). The CDR3 extends over 14 amino acids. Deletions cut 2 bases from V and 3 bases from J, with 10 bases between. Germline CDR1 SGHTA, CDR2 FQGNSA. This chain's CDR3 is CASSLLGGEETQYF. The CDR3 nucleotides read TGTGCCAGCAGCTTATTAGGGGGGGAAGAGACCCAGTACTTC.

This chain links TRBV28 with TRBJ2-5; TRBD1 is a possible D gene (6 bases). Germline lookup yields CDR1 MDHEN and CDR2 SYDVKM. V was cut by 8 bases and J by 5 bases, with 12 bases left in between. The CDR3 has 12 residues. For the CDR3, the DNA is TGTGCCAGCGGGCTGGGGGCCGAGACCCAGTACTTC. Its protein is CASGLGAETQYF.

V usage is TRBV3-1 (or the pseudogene TRBV3-2) and J usage is TRBJ1-1, with a tentative D call TRBD1 (6 bases). Looked up from germline, CDR1 is LGHDT and CDR2 is YNNKEL (reference sequence). The CDR3 is 16 amino acids. V was shortened by 7 bases and J by 0 bases, with 18 bases between the two germline ends. CDR3 sequence reads: CASNHNAGALNTEAFF. In nucleotides, the CDR3 is TGTGCCAGCAACCACAACGCAGGGGCTCTGAACACTGAAGCTTTCTTT.

This clone was seen only a few times. The chain links TRBV30 to TRBJ1-1; possibly TRBD1 for D (6 bases). Germline loops: CDR1 GTSNPN, CDR2 SVGIG (reference sequence). V dropped 1 base and J dropped 3 bases, with 6 bases sitting between them. CDR3 length: 12 amino acids. CDR3: CAWSEGDTEAFF. The CDR3 nucleotides are TGTGCCTGGAGTGAGGGGGACACTGAAGCTTTCTTT.

The chain is built from TRBV5-6 and TRBJ1-1, with D unresolved. The CDR3 length is 12 residues. Trimming took off 6 bases at V and 11 bases at J, with 17 bases between the two ends. CDR1 SGHDT and CDR2 YYEEEE come from the germline V gene. For the CDR3, the DNA is TGTGCCAGCACCTCAAACCAGGTATCGGCTTTCTTT. This sequence encodes CASTSNQVSAFF. Complete variable domain (other parts from reference TRBV5-6 and TRBJ1-1): DAGVTQSPTHLIKTRGQQVTLRCSPKSGHDTVSWYQQALGQGPQFIFQYYEEEERQRGNFPDRFSGHQFPNYSSELNVNALLLGDSALYLCASTSNQVSAFFGQGTRLTVV.

This clone was found a few times. This chain uses TRBV29-1 with TRBJ2-7; 7 nucleotides line up with TRBD2. The CDR3 runs to 13 residues. Trimming at V came to 2 bases and at J to 3 bases, leaving 4 bases not matched to a gene. Germline-derived CDR1 and CDR2 are SQVTM and ANQGSEA. The CDR3 spells CSVETSDFYEQYF. CDR3 nucleotides: TGCAGCGTTGAAACTAGCGACTTCTACGAGCAGTACTTC.

The chain uses TRBV21-1 and TRBJ2-5; whether TRBD2, the table's D call, matches the DNA was not checked. TRBV21-1 is a pseudogene locus. This CDR3 spans 17 amino acids. This chain's CDR3 is CASSKTLAGEAGETQYF. The CDR3 DNA sequence: TGTGCCAGCAGCAAAACCTTAGCGGGAGAGGCTGGTGAGACCCAGTACTTC.

The CDR3 bases are TGCGCCAGCAGGCGCTCAGGACAGGGGAACACTGAAGCTTTCTTT. Translated: CASRRSGQGNTEAFF. The V gene is TRBV5-1, the J gene TRBJ1-1, with TRBD1 matching 8 bases. Germline CDR1 is SGHRS and CDR2 is YFSETQ. Losses at the gene ends were 5 bases for V and 1 base for J; bases not matched to a gene: 7. This CDR3 is 15 amino acids long.

The chain links TRBV14 to TRBJ1-3; D unclear. The CDR3 totals 12 residues. CDR1 SGHDN and CDR2 FVKESK come from the germline V gene. V dropped 5 bases and J dropped 9 bases, with 11 bases sitting between them. The CDR3 loop is CASSDVGVTIYF. The CDR3 DNA reads as TGTGCCAGCAGCGACGTCGGGGTCACCATATATTTT.

The chain couples TRBV29-1 to TRBJ2-1; 13 nucleotides match TRBD2. V shed 4 bases and J 4 bases; nucleotides not matched to a gene: 4. The CDR3 has 15 amino acids. Per the germline V gene, CDR1 is SQVTM and CDR2 is ANQGSEA. CDR3 DNA sequence: TGCAGCGTTGGGACTAGCGGGGGAAAATACAATGAGCAGTTCTTC. Its protein is CSVGTSGGKYNEQFF.

There are a few counts of this clone. The chain links TRBV7-9 to TRBJ1-4, with 10 bases fitting TRBD1. The CDR3 runs to 14 residues. V shed 4 bases, J shed 6 bases, and the junction held 2 bases outside the gene matches. Germline V gene sequence: CDR1 SEHNR, CDR2 FQNEAQ (reference sequence). Here the CDR3 DNA reads TGTGCCAGCAGCTGGACAGGGGGGCATGAAAAACTGTTTTTT. This codes for CASSWTGGHEKLFF.

This clone was counted a few times. J is TRBJ2-2 and V is TRBV5-1; 11 bases map to TRBD2. The CDR3 covers 17 residues. Germline V CDR1 and CDR2: SGHRS, YFSETQ. V dropped 0 bases and J dropped 1; count of bases not matched to a gene: 2. The CDR3 reads CASSLAGTSGNTGELFF. In DNA form, the CDR3 reads TGCGCCAGCAGCTTGGCCGGGACTAGCGGGAACACCGGGGAGCTGTTTTTT.

The chain employs TRBV30 and TRBJ2-2; 7 nucleotides align to TRBD1. Losses at the gene ends were 6 bases for V and 4 bases for J; bases not matched to a gene: 5. The length of the CDR3 is 13 residues. The germline CDR1 and CDR2 sequences are GTSNPN and SVGIG (reference sequence). The CDR3 DNA sequence: TGTGCCTGCCGCAACAGGGGCACCGGGGAGCTGTTTTTT. Its protein product is CACRNRGTGELFF.

CDR3 DNA sequence: TGTGCCTGGAGTCCTCCGACAGGGGGTAGGACTGAAGCTTTCTTT. Its translation: CAWSPPTGGRTEAFF. V and J are TRBV30 and TRBJ1-1; TRBD1 aligns across 9 bases. Germline-derived CDR1 and CDR2 are GTSNPN and SVGIG (reference sequence). The CDR3 extends over 15 amino acids. V trimming: 2 bases; J trimming: 5 bases; junction bases outside the gene matches: 9.

In its sample, this clone was seen a few times. The genes are TRBV19 and TRBJ1-6; TRBD1 matches 7 bases. The germline V gene encodes CDR1 LNHDA and CDR2 SQIVND (reference sequence). The CDR3 is made up of 17 amino acids. The V and J ends lost 1 base and 7 bases, in that order; junction bases with no gene match: 10. CDR3 nucleotide sequence: TGTGCCAGTAGTATAGCTCCGAGGGGGCTCAGCAATTCACCCCTCCACTTT. Translated, it gives CASSIAPRGLSNSPLHF.

The chain uses TRBV19 and TRBJ1-6; TRBD1 aligns across 7 bases. This CDR3 spans 13 amino acids. Germline CDR1 LNHDA, CDR2 SQIVND (reference sequence). After removal of 10 bases from V and 5 bases from J, the junction contained 5 bases not matched to a gene. The CDR3 region is CATSGQNNSPLHF. CDR3 coding DNA: TGTGCCACCTCGGGACAGAATAATTCACCCCTCCACTTT.

The chain carries TRBV4-3 and TRBJ1-2, with TRBD1 matching 7 bases. Germline CDR1 and CDR2: LGHNA and YSLEER. V lost 3 bases, J lost 2 bases, and 6 bases stayed unmatched. The CDR3 has 15 residues. The CDR3, as DNA: TGCGCCAGCAGCCAGGCCGGGACAGCCAACTATGGCTACACCTTC. Protein sequence: CASSQAGTANYGYTF.

The rearrangement links TRBV9 to TRBJ1-4; D not resolved. This CDR3 comprises 14 residues. With 4 bases removed from V and 0 bases from J, the gap between germline ends came to 7 bases. The germline gives CDR1 SGDLS, CDR2 YYNGEE. The CDR3 DNA follows: TGTGCCAGCAGCCCCCTTGCAACTAATGAAAAACTGTTTTTT. Encoded protein: CASSPLATNEKLFF.

The chain uses TRBV7-9 and TRBJ1-2, with 8 bases identical to TRBD1. Germline loops: CDR1 SEHNR, CDR2 FQNEAQ (reference sequence). V was pared by 4 bases and J by 9 bases, with 4 bases of the junction left unmatched. The CDR3 is made up of 12 amino acids. CDR3 loop: CASSWGQESYTF. The CDR3 nucleotides are TGTGCCAGCAGCTGGGGACAGGAAAGCTACACCTTC.

This clone was recorded once. The chain combines TRBV19 with TRBJ1-5; 7 bases align to TRBD1. This CDR3 region has 14 residues. V trimming: 8 bases; J trimming: 2 bases; junction bases outside the gene matches: 6. The germline V gene encodes CDR1 LNHDA and CDR2 SQIVND (reference sequence). CDR3 region: CASRQGWGNQPQHF. DNA of the CDR3: TGTGCCAGTCGACAGGGATGGGGCAATCAGCCCCAGCATTTT.

The V and J genes are TRBV27 and TRBJ2-1, with 9 bases identical to TRBD2. This CDR3 comprises 14 residues. Trimming at V came to 3 bases and at J to 8 bases, leaving 5 bases not matched to a gene. Germline CDR1 and CDR2: MNHEY and SMNVEV (reference sequence). The CDR3 is CASSLTSGGYEQFF. The DNA of the CDR3 is TGTGCCAGCAGTTTGACTAGCGGAGGCTATGAGCAGTTCTTC.

This chain connects TRBV28 to TRBJ2-7; 9 nucleotides match TRBD2. Germline CDR1 is MDHEN and CDR2 is SYDVKM. The junction had 3 bases not matched to a gene; V was cut back by 0 bases and J by 3 bases. This CDR3 region has 15 residues. The DNA for the CDR3 is TGTGCCAGCAGTTTATGGGGGCGGGAGGGCTACGAGCAGTACTTC. Protein: CASSLWGREGYEQYF.

The rearrangement links TRBV30 to TRBJ1-2, with D unresolved. Per the germline V gene, CDR1 is GTSNPN and CDR2 is SVGIG (reference sequence). Between the trimmed V and J ends, which lost 0 bases and 5 bases, there was a span of 16 bases. The CDR3 covers 15 residues. CDR3 residues: CAWSVHPGDRYGYTF. The CDR3, as DNA: TGTGCCTGGAGTGTACATCCCGGGGATAGGTATGGCTACACCTTC.

About this clone itself: Additional DNA sequences in this sample encode the identical CDR3. The chain employs TRBV20-1 and TRBJ1-4; 10 positions match TRBD1. The germline V gene encodes CDR1 DFQATT and CDR2 SNEGSKA (reference sequence). CDR3 length: 14 residues. V was pared by 3 bases and J by 6 bases, with 4 bases of the junction left unmatched. The CDR3 spells CSASPGTGDEKLFF. For the CDR3, the DNA is TGCAGTGCTAGTCCCGGGACAGGGGATGAAAAACTGTTTTTT.

This clone was seen more than once but under ten times. The V gene is TRBV12-3 or TRBV12-4, the J gene TRBJ2-1; possibly TRBD2 for D (5 bases). Trimming cost V 3 bases and J 11 bases, with 11 bases left between them. The CDR3 is 12 residues long. CDR3: CASSLSGFKQFF. The CDR3 DNA reads TGTGCCAGCAGTTTGTCGGGATTTAAGCAGTTCTTC.